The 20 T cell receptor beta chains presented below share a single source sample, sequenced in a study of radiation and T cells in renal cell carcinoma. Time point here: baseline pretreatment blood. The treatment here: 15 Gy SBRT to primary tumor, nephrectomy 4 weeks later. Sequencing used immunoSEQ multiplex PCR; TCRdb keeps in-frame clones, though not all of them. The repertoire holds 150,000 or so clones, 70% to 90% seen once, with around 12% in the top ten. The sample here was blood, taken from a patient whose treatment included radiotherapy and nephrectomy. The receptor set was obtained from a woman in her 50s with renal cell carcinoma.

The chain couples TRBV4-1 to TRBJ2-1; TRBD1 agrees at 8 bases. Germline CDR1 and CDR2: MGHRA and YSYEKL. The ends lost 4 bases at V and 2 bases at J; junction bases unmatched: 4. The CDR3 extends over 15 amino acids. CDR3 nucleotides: TGCGCCAGCAGCCGGGGACAGGAGACCTACAATGAGCAGTTCTTC. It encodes CASSRGQETYNEQFF.

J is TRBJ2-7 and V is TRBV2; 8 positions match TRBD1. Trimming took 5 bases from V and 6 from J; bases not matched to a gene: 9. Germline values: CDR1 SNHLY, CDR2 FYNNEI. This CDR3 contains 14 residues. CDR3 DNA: TGTGCCAGCAGTTACCGGACAGGGACAGGCGAGCAGTACTTC. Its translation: CASSYRTGTGEQYF. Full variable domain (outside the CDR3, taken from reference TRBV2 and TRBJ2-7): EPEVTQTPSHQVTQMGQEVILRCVPISNHLYFYWYRQILGQKVEFLVSFYNNEISEKSEIFDDQFSVERPDGSNFTLKIRSTKLEDSAMYFCASSYRTGTGEQYFGPGTRLTVT.

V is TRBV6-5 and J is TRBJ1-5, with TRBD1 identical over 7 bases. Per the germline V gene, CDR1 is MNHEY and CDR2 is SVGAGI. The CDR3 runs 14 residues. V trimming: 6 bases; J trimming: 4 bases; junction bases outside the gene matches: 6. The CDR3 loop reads CASSPGQLNQPQHF. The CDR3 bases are TGTGCCAGCAGCCCGGGACAGTTAAATCAGCCCCAGCATTTT.

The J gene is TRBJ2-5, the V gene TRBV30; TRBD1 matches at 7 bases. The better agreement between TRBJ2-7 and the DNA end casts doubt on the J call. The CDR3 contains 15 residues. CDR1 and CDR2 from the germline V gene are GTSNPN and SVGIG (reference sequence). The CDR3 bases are TGTGCCTGGAGTCCCTTCCATGGGACAGCCTACGAGCAGTACTTC. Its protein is CAWSPFHGTAYEQYF.

DNA for the CDR3: TGTGCCAGCAGCTTCGGGCCCCTCGGAACCGGGGAGCTGTTTTTT. It yields the protein CASSFGPLGTGELFF. The V and J genes are TRBV11-2 and TRBJ2-2; no firm D call. The CDR3 is 15 amino acids. CDR1 SGHAT and CDR2 FQNNGV come from the germline V gene. V was shortened by 3 bases and J by 5 bases, with 13 bases between the two germline ends.

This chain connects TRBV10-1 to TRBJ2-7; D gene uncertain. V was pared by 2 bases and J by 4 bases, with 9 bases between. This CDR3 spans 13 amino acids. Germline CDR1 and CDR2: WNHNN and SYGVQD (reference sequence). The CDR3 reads CASSERRAYEQYF. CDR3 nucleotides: TGCGCCAGCAGTGAGCGCCGGGCTTACGAGCAGTACTTC.

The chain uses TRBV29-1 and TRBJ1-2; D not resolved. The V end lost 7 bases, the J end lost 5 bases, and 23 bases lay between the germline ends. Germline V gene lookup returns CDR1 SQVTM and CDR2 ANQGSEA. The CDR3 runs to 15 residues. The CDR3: CSAGTGLREGYGYTF. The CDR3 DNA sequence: TGCAGCGCTGGAACCGGGCTCCGAGAGGGATATGGCTACACCTTC.

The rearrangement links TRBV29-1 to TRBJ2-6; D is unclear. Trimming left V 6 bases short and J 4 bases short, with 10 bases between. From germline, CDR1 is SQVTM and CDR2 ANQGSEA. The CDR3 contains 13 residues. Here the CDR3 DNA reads TGCAGCGTGTGGGTTTCCGGGGCCAACGTCCTGACTTTC. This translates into CSVWVSGANVLTF.

The CDR3 loop is CASSLALRGGSYEQYF. In nucleotides, the CDR3 is TGTGCCAGCAGCTTGGCCTTGAGAGGGGGCTCCTACGAGCAGTACTTC. The V and J genes are TRBV5-4 and TRBJ2-7; D might be TRBD1 (6 bases). Germline-derived CDR1 and CDR2 are SGHNT and YYREEE (reference sequence). The CDR3 is made up of 16 amino acids. Trimming removed 0 bases from V and 0 bases from J, with 13 bases in between.

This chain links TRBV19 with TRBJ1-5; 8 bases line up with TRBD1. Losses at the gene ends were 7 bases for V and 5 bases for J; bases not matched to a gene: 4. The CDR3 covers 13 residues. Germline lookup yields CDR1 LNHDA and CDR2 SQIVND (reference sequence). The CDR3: CASTKTGDQPQHF. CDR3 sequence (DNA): TGTGCCAGTACCAAGACAGGGGATCAGCCCCAGCATTTT.

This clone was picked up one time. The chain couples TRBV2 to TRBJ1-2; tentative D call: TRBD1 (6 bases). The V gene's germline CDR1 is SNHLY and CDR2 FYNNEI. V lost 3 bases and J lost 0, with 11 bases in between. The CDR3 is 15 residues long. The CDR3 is CASSDPGAANYGYTF. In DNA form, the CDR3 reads TGTGCCAGCAGTGATCCGGGGGCGGCTAACTATGGCTACACCTTC.

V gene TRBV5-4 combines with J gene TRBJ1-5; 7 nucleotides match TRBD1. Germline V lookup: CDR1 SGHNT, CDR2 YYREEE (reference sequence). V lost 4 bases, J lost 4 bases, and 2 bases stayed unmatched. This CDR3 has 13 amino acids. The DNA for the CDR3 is TGTGCCAGCAGCCCGGGACAGAATCAGCCCCAGCATTTT. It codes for CASSPGQNQPQHF.

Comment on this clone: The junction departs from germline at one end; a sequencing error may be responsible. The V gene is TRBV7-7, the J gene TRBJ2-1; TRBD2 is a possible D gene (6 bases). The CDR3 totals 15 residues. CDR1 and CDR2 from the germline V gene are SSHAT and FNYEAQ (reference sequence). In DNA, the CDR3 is TGTGCTAGCAGCTTAGGGCTAGCGACCTACAATGAGCAGTTCTTC. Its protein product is CASSLGLATYNEQFF.

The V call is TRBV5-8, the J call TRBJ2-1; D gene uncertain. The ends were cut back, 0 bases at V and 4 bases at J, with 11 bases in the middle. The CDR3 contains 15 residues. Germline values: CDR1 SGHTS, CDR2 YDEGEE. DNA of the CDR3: TGTGCCAGCAGCTTGGGGGGTAGGGTATACAATGAGCAGTTCTTC. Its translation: CASSLGGRVYNEQFF.

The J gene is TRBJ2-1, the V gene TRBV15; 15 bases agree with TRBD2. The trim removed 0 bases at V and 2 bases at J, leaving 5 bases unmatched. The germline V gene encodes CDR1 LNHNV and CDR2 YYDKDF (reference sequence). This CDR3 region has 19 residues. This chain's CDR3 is CATSRDARTSGGAYNEQFF. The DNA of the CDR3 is TGTGCCACCAGCAGAGATGCGAGGACTAGCGGGGGGGCCTACAATGAGCAGTTCTTC.

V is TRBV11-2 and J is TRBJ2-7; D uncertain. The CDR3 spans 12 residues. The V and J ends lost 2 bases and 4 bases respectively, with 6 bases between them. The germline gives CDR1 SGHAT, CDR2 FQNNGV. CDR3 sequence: CASSLNGYEQYF. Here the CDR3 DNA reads TGTGCCAGCAGCTTAAATGGATACGAGCAGTACTTC.

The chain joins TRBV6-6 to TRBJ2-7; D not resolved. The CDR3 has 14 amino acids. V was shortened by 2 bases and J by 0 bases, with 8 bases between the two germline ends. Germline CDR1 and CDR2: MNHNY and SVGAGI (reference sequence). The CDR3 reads CASSYGPLSYEQYF. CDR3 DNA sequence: TGTGCCAGCAGTTACGGGCCCCTCTCCTACGAGCAGTACTTC.

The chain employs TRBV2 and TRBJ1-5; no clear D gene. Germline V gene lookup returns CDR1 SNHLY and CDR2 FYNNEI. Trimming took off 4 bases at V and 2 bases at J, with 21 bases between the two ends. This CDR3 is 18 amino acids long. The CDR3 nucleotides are TGTGCCAGCAGTGTGGACCCCGGGCGAGACGTAGGCAATCAGCCCCAGCATTTT. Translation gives CASSVDPGRDVGNQPQHF.

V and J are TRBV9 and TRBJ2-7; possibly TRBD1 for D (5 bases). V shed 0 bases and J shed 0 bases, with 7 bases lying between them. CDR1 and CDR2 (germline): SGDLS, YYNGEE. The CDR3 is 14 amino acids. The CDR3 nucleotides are TGTGCCAGCAGCGTAGGTGACAGCTCCTACGAGCAGTACTTC. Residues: CASSVGDSSYEQYF.

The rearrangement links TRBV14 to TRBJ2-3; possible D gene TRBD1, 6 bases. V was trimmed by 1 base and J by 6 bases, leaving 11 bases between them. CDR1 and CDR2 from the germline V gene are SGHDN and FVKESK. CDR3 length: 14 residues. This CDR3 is CASSQGGGTDTQYF. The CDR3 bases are TGTGCCAGCAGCCAAGGAGGGGGAACGGATACGCAGTATTTT.